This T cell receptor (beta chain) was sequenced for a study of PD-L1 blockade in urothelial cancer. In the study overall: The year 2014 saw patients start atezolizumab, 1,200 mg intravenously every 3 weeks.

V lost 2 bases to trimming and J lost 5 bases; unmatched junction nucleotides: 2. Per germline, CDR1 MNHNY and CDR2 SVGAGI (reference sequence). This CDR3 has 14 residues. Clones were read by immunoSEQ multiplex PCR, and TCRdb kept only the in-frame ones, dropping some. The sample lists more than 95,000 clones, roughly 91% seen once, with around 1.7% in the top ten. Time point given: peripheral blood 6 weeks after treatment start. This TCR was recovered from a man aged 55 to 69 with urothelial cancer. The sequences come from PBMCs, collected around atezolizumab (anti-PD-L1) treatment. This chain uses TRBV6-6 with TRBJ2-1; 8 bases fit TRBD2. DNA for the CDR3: TGTGCCAGCAGTTACCTCGGGAGGGACAATGAGCAGTTCTTC. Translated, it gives CASSYLGRDNEQFF.